These 14 T cell receptor beta chains share one sample of origin, sequenced in a study of CD8 T cells in Susac syndrome. With random hexamers, about 0.5 to 1 ug RNA was reverse transcribed. TCRdb re-called the immunoSEQ multiplex PCR reads through MiXCR, storing one row per CDR3 protein. The sample includes about 210,000 distinct CDR3 sequences, about 95% of them seen just once. Input material: CD4+ T cells from PBMCs. The source is a human donor in good health.

This clonotype was seen once. V is TRBV12-3 or TRBV12-4 and J is TRBJ2-3, with 10 positions matching TRBD2. The V gene end was trimmed by 1 base and the J gene end by 8 bases; junction bases not matched to a gene: 6. This CDR3 comprises 15 residues. The CDR3 spells CASSLGASGGGTQYF. The CDR3 coding sequence is TGTGCCAGCAGTTTAGGGGCTAGCGGGGGAGGTACGCAGTATTTT.

This chain joins TRBV2 and TRBJ2-7; TRBD1 or TRBD2 may be the D gene (5 bases each). The germline V and J ends were trimmed by 8 bases and 0 bases, with 8 bases remaining between them. The CDR3 covers 12 residues. Per germline, CDR1 SNHLY and CDR2 FYNNEI. CDR3 loop: CASHGASYEQYF. CDR3 bases: TGTGCCAGCCACGGGGCCTCCTACGAGCAGTACTTC.

This chain links TRBV25-1 with TRBJ2-5; 8 bases agree with TRBD2. Germline loops: CDR1 MGHDK, CDR2 SYGVNS. The V and J ends lost 4 bases and 5 bases, in that order; junction bases with no gene match: 6. The CDR3 length is 14 residues. CDR3 DNA sequence: TGTGCCAGCAGTGCCGGGGGGGAAGGGGAGACCCAGTACTTC. This gives the protein CASSAGGEGETQYF.

This clonotype was seen once. V and J are TRBV29-1 and TRBJ1-2; 7 bases align to TRBD1. V gave up 5 bases and J gave up 6 bases; unmatched junction bases: 3. The CDR3 extends over 11 amino acids. Germline V gives CDR1 SQVTM, CDR2 ANQGSEA. CDR3 coding DNA: TGCAGCGTTCTACAGGGGAATGGCTACACCTTC. This gives the protein CSVLQGNGYTF.

The rearrangement links TRBV2 to TRBJ2-5; the D gene is possibly TRBD2 (7 bases). Germline V CDR1 and CDR2: SNHLY, FYNNEI. V lost 4 bases and J lost 3, with 9 bases in between. The CDR3 runs to 13 residues. CDR3 residues: CASSGGGEETQYF. CDR3 nucleotides: TGTGCCAGCAGTGGAGGGGGGGAAGAGACCCAGTACTTC. The full variable domain, completed using reference TRBV2 and TRBJ2-5, is EPEVTQTPSHQVTQMGQEVILRCVPISNHLYFYWYRQILGQKVEFLVSFYNNEISEKSEIFDDQFSVERPDGSNFTLKIRSTKLEDSAMYFCASSGGGEETQYFGPGTRLLVL.

The chain carries TRBV20-1 and TRBJ2-7; 7 positions agree with TRBD2. V trimming: 3 bases; J trimming: 0 bases; junction bases outside the gene matches: 5. CDR1 is DFQATT, CDR2 SNEGSKA, per germline (reference sequence). The CDR3 is 14 amino acids. As DNA, the CDR3 is TGCAGTGCTAGCGAAGCGGGGAGCTCCTACGAGCAGTACGTC. The encoded protein is CSASEAGSSYEQYV.

This clonotype showed up just once. The chain uses TRBV6-4 and TRBJ1-2; D is perhaps TRBD1 (5 bases). Trimming pared 3 bases from V and 4 bases from J, leaving 12 bases between. There are 14 residues in the CDR3. CDR1 MRHNA and CDR2 SNTAGT come from the germline V gene. CDR3 coding DNA: TGTGCCAGCAGTGAAGAAACAGGATCCTATGGCTACACCTTC. Its protein product is CASSEETGSYGYTF.

This clonotype appeared a single time. This chain uses TRBV20-1 with TRBJ2-2, with 8 bases matching TRBD2. The J segment lost 2 bases and the V segment lost 7 bases, leaving 9 bases of the junction unmatched. The length of the CDR3 is 15 residues. The germline gives CDR1 DFQATT, CDR2 SNEGSKA (reference sequence). In nucleotides, the CDR3 is TGCAGTGGAGCTTTACTAGCGGTTAACACCGGGGAGCTGTTTTTT. Its protein product is CSGALLAVNTGELFF.

This chain connects TRBV25-1 to TRBJ2-3, with TRBD2 identical over 12 bases. The V gene's germline CDR1 is MGHDK and CDR2 SYGVNS. V dropped 1 base and J dropped 6; count of bases not matched to a gene: 5. The CDR3 has 16 amino acids. CDR3 in DNA: TGTGCCAGCAGTGAATTCCTAGCGGGGGGGGTGGATACGCAGTATTTT. It translates to CASSEFLAGGVDTQYF.

The chain recombines TRBV25-1 with TRBJ1-1, with D perhaps TRBD1 (6 bases). The CDR3 length is 14 residues. V was shortened by 5 bases and J by 0 bases, with 10 bases between the two germline ends. The V gene's germline CDR1 is MGHDK and CDR2 SYGVNS. Here the CDR3 DNA reads TGTGCCAGCAGTAAAACAGGGATGAACACTGAAGCTTTCTTT. Its protein product is CASSKTGMNTEAFF.

V is TRBV27 and J is TRBJ2-6; possibly TRBD1 for D (5 bases). Germline V lookup: CDR1 MNHEY, CDR2 SMNVEV (reference sequence). The CDR3 runs 15 residues. The CDR3 here is CVSGHRLSGANVLTF. CDR3 bases: TGTGTATCTGGACACAGGCTCTCTGGGGCCAACGTCCTGACTTTC.

This chain uses TRBV20-1 with TRBJ1-2; D is uncertain. This CDR3 spans 13 amino acids. V was trimmed by 0 bases and J by 8 bases, leaving 13 bases between them. From germline, CDR1 is DFQATT and CDR2 SNEGSKA (reference sequence). Here the CDR3 DNA reads TGCAGTGCTAGAGAGGGCAGCTCTTTGGGCTACACCTTC. Translating gives CSAREGSSLGYTF.

This rearrangement joins TRBV5-1 to TRBJ1-1; no clear D. V shed 3 bases and J shed 0 bases, with 12 bases lying between them. The CDR3 runs 15 residues. CDR1 and CDR2 from the germline V gene are SGHRS and YFSETQ. The CDR3 nucleotides read TGCGCCAGCAGCTCCGGAGCTATTATGAACACTGAAGCTTTCTTT. Amino acids: CASSSGAIMNTEAFF.

The chain uses TRBV29-1 and TRBJ2-7; TRBD1 matches 7 bases. Trimming took 7 bases from V and 6 from J; bases not matched to a gene: 6. From germline, CDR1 is SQVTM and CDR2 ANQGSEA. This CDR3 has 11 amino acids. The CDR3 loop is CSAARDSEQYV. CDR3 nucleotide sequence: TGCAGCGCTGCTCGGGACAGCGAGCAGTACGTC.